The 8 T cell receptor beta chains given below trace back to one sample, sequenced in a study of metastatic and nonmetastatic thyroid tumors. Patients had received no treatment of any kind before thyroid surgery. TCRdb re-clonotyped the PCR reads through MiXCR. The sample shows 15,000 to 20,000 clones, about 23% of them seen only once. What was sequenced was adjacent normal tissue. All receptors come from a female donor with papillary thyroid cancer or a benign thyroid nodule (not recorded which). Some clones in this sample may be carry-over from other donors' samples.

This chain uses TRBV27 with TRBJ1-2; D call uncertain. Germline lookup yields CDR1 MNHEY and CDR2 SMNVEV (reference sequence). The CDR3 is made up of 11 amino acids. The CDR3 DNA follows: TGTGCGACGCGTCTGGGCTATGGCTACACCTTC. Its translation: CATRLGYGYTF.

This clone is judged medium-sized. The genes are TRBV15 and TRBJ2-7, with 8 bases that match TRBD1. V shed 2 bases and J 3 bases; nucleotides not matched to a gene: 9. This CDR3 spans 16 amino acids. CDR1 LNHNV and CDR2 YYDKDF come from the germline V gene (reference sequence). This CDR3 reads CATSRFTGQANYEQYF. The CDR3, as DNA: TGTGCCACCAGCAGATTCACGGGACAGGCGAACTACGAGCAGTACTTC.

The rearrangement uses TRBV11-1 and TRBJ1-1; possibly TRBD1 for D (6 bases). Germline V gives CDR1 SGHAT, CDR2 FQDESV (reference sequence). The germline V and J ends were trimmed by 5 bases and 0 bases, with 16 bases remaining between them. There are 16 residues in the CDR3. CDR3 loop: CASSNSTGPVNTEAFF. CDR3 bases: TGTGCCAGCAGCAATTCGACAGGTCCCGTGAACACTGAAGCTTTCTTT.

The rearrangement joins TRBV5-8 to TRBJ2-5; either TRBD1 or TRBD2 may fit D (5 bases each). The CDR3 extends over 15 amino acids. Germline-derived CDR1 and CDR2 are SGHTS and YDEGEE. V lost 1 base, J lost 4 bases, and 14 bases lay in between. The CDR3 DNA reads TGTGCCAGCAGCTTGCCGGGACCGATAGGAGAGACCCAGTACTTC. Translated: CASSLPGPIGETQYF.

This clone was detected a few times. The chain couples TRBV6-1 to TRBJ2-2, with 9 bases matching TRBD2. This CDR3 has 16 residues. Losses at the gene ends were 5 bases for V and 6 bases for J; bases not matched to a gene: 10. The germline gives CDR1 MNHNS, CDR2 SASEGT. The CDR3 DNA reads TGTGCCAGCAGTCGACTACTAGCGGGCACCTCCGGGGAGCTGTTTTTT. This sequence encodes CASSRLLAGTSGELFF.

In this sample, this clone turned up a few times. V and J are TRBV7-9 and TRBJ1-2; no clear D. The CDR3 runs to 14 residues. Germline CDR1 reads SEHNR; CDR2 reads FQNEAQ (reference sequence). V lost 2 bases, J lost 6 bases, and 13 bases lay in between. The CDR3 coding sequence is TGTGCCAGCAGCTTATGGTTGGCAGGCGATGGCTACACCTTC. Its protein is CASSLWLAGDGYTF.

The chain couples TRBV6-1 to TRBJ2-2; D not resolved. CDR3 length equals 13 residues. Germline lookup yields CDR1 MNHNS and CDR2 SASEGT. The germline V and J ends were trimmed by 6 bases and 5 bases, with 10 bases remaining between them. CDR3 sequence: CASSLVTTGELFF. The CDR3 coding sequence is TGTGCCAGCAGCCTCGTCACGACCGGGGAGCTGTTTTTT.

The V call is TRBV7-2, the J call TRBJ2-7; TRBD2 agrees at 8 bases. V was pared by 5 bases and J by 3 bases, with 6 bases of the junction left unmatched. Germline V gene data show CDR1 as SGHTA and CDR2 as FQGNSA. This CDR3 contains 14 residues. CDR3 protein: CASSLSGISYEQYF. As DNA, the CDR3 is TGTGCCAGCAGCCTTAGCGGGATAAGCTACGAGCAGTACTTC.